These 21 T cell receptor beta chains were sequenced from one sample in a study of T-cell reconstitution after alpha-beta-depleted transplantation in children. Unique molecular identifiers were incorporated during preparation of the TCRbeta library. TCRdb reanalysed the PCR reads using MiXCR and keeps one entry per CDR3 protein. The sample lists approximately 85,000 distinct CDR3 sequences; roughly an eighth were seen once. The starting material was PBMCs, mostly from graft donor cells, obtained 180 days after TCRalphabeta/CD19-depleted stem cell transplant. The origin of the receptors is a male patient between 2 and 9 years old who had a stem cell transplant for acute lymphoblastic leukemia, so the T cells may come from the graft donor.

Worth noting for this clonotype: Relative to the germline gene, one junction end is altered; a read error may explain this. This chain uses TRBV28 with TRBJ2-7, with 16 bases lining up with TRBD2. This CDR3 region has 15 residues. Per the germline V gene, CDR1 is MDHEN and CDR2 is SYDVKM. The CDR3: CASRSGTSGRGTSLF. The CDR3 DNA sequence: TGTGCCAGCAGGTCTGGGACTAGCGGGAGGGGGACCTCTCTCTTC.

Ten or more counts support this clonotype. The gene calls are TRBV20-1 and TRBJ2-5; unclear D gene. V was trimmed by 6 bases and J by 2 bases, leaving 7 bases between them. CDR3 length equals 11 residues. Germline loops: CDR1 DFQATT, CDR2 SNEGSKA (reference sequence). CDR3 sequence: CSADPQETQYF. CDR3 bases: TGCAGTGCCGACCCTCAAGAGACCCAGTACTTC.

The rearrangement uses TRBV20-1 and TRBJ2-6, with D uncertain. The V end lost 1 base, the J end lost 0 bases, and 10 bases lay between the germline ends. Per germline, CDR1 DFQATT and CDR2 SNEGSKA (reference sequence). This CDR3 is built from 16 residues. The CDR3: CSARGFPYSGANVLTF. The CDR3 DNA follows: TGCAGTGCTAGAGGTTTTCCTTACTCTGGGGCCAACGTCCTGACTTTC.

The rearrangement links TRBV28 to TRBJ1-2; 9 nucleotides align to TRBD1. The CDR3 is 13 amino acids. The germline CDR1 and CDR2 sequences are MDHEN and SYDVKM. With 3 bases clipped from V and 12 bases from J, the junction kept 8 bases outside the gene matches. CDR3 bases: TGTGCCAGCAGTTTTTGGACAGGGGTGATTCACACCTTC. As protein: CASSFWTGVIHTF.

The chain recombines TRBV10-3 with TRBJ1-1; 9 nucleotides match TRBD1. The CDR3 has 16 residues. Germline V lookup: CDR1 ENHRY, CDR2 SYGVKD. V lost 2 bases, J lost 11 bases, and 15 bases stayed unmatched. CDR3 coding DNA: TGTGCCATCAGTGAGGCCCCGGGACAGGGCGCCGTAGGGGCTTTCTTT. Its protein is CAISEAPGQGAVGAFF.

At least ten counts were recorded for this clonotype. The chain uses TRBV10-3 and TRBJ2-4; D is undetermined. The CDR3 runs 14 residues. Germline loops: CDR1 ENHRY, CDR2 SYGVKD. The V and J ends lost 3 bases and 0 bases respectively, with 6 bases between them. CDR3 protein: CAISDREAKNIQYF. The CDR3 nucleotides read TGTGCCATCAGTGATCGCGAAGCCAAAAACATTCAGTACTTC.

This clonotype was found a few times. The genes are TRBV12-3 or TRBV12-4 and TRBJ2-1; 8 nucleotides align to TRBD2. The V gene end was trimmed by 5 bases and the J gene end by 14 bases; junction bases not matched to a gene: 8. This CDR3 comprises 12 residues. The CDR3 region has the DNA TGTGCCAGCAGTCCGTTGGGACTAGGGGAGTTCTTC. This encodes CASSPLGLGEFF.

This clonotype has only a few counts. The V and J genes are TRBV7-2 and TRBJ2-5; D not resolved. CDR3 length equals 13 residues. Trimming cost V 5 bases and J 1 base, with 8 bases left between them. From germline, CDR1 is SGHTA and CDR2 FQGNSA. Here the CDR3 reads CASSLRLQETQYF. In DNA form, the CDR3 reads TGTGCCAGCAGCCTCCGTCTCCAAGAGACCCAGTACTTC.

This sequence joins TRBV10-3 and TRBJ2-2; the match to TRBD2 covers 11 bases. Per the germline V gene, CDR1 is ENHRY and CDR2 is SYGVKD. The CDR3 is 17 amino acids. V gave up 5 bases and J gave up 1 base; unmatched junction bases: 6. The DNA of the CDR3 is TGTGCCATCAGTCCTTCTAGCGGGGGGAAGAACACCGGGGAGCTGTTTTTT. Its protein product is CAISPSSGGKNTGELFF.

This clonotype was seen only a few times. The chain links TRBV11-1 to TRBJ2-3; 7 nucleotides line up with TRBD2. V was pared by 0 bases and J by 0 bases, with 12 bases of the junction left unmatched. This CDR3 spans 19 amino acids. CDR1 SGHAT and CDR2 FQDESV come from the germline V gene (reference sequence). The DNA for the CDR3 is TGTGCCAGCAGCTTAGCGGTAGCGGGCGTCTCCGGGAGCACAGATACGCAGTATTTT. It yields the protein CASSLAVAGVSGSTDTQYF. The full variable domain, completed using reference TRBV11-1 and TRBJ2-3, is EAEVAQSPRYKITEKSQAVAFWCDPISGHATLYWYRQILGQGPELLVQFQDESVVDDSQLPKDRFSAERLKGVDSTLKIQPAELGDSAMYLCASSLAVAGVSGSTDTQYFGPGTRLTVL.

The chain links TRBV24-1 to TRBJ2-5; D may be TRBD1 or TRBD2 (6 bases each). The CDR3 is 16 amino acids. V was cut by 3 bases and J by 5 bases, with 18 bases left in between. CDR1 KGHDR and CDR2 SFDVKD come from the germline V gene. The CDR3 sequence: CATSDAKAGEEETQYF. In DNA form, the CDR3 reads TGTGCCACCAGTGATGCAAAGGCAGGGGAGGAGGAGACCCAGTACTTC.

This rearrangement joins TRBV12-3 or TRBV12-4 to TRBJ2-3; 7 bases fit TRBD2. The CDR3 runs to 16 residues. The ends lost 4 bases at V and 0 bases at J; junction bases unmatched: 7. The CDR3 DNA sequence: TGTGCCAGCAGTTGGCGGGGGAGCGCTAGCACAGATACGCAGTATTTT. Amino acids: CASSWRGSASTDTQYF.

V is TRBV20-1 and J is TRBJ2-4, with 7 nucleotides matching TRBD2. J gave up 0 bases and V 3 bases, and 8 bases lay outside the gene matches. This CDR3 region has 16 residues. From germline, CDR1 is DFQATT and CDR2 SNEGSKA (reference sequence). The CDR3 spells CSARSAGRKAKNIQYF. The CDR3 DNA is TGCAGTGCTAGGTCAGCCGGGAGGAAAGCCAAAAACATTCAGTACTTC.

This clonotype was observed a few times. V gene TRBV10-3 combines with J gene TRBJ1-2, with D unclear. CDR1 is ENHRY and CDR2 is SYGVKD in the germline V gene. V was cut by 4 bases and J by 0 bases, with 9 bases left in between. The CDR3 totals 14 residues. The CDR3 bases are TGTGCCATCAGTGGGTGGGCAGCTAACTATGGCTACACCTTC. Amino acid sequence: CAISGWAANYGYTF.

The chain has TRBV7-3 and TRBJ2-1; D may match TRBD1 or TRBD2 (5 bases each). The ends were cut back, 5 bases at V and 3 bases at J, with 11 bases in the middle. The CDR3 totals 14 residues. Germline V gene data show CDR1 as SGHTA and CDR2 as FQGTGA. As DNA, the CDR3 is TGTGCCAGCAGCCCACCTGGGGGCTACAATGAGCAGTTCTTC. It is translated as CASSPPGGYNEQFF.

This chain connects TRBV27 to TRBJ2-4; TRBD1 matches at 9 bases. Trimming took 5 bases from V and 0 from J; bases not matched to a gene: 17. CDR3 length: 20 amino acids. Germline V gives CDR1 MNHEY, CDR2 SMNVEV (reference sequence). CDR3 DNA: TGTGCCAGCAGTAGGCGAACAGGGGGCGTAACTCCCACAGCCAAAAACATTCAGTACTTC. Translating it yields CASSRRTGGVTPTAKNIQYF.

A few counts support this clonotype. The V gene is TRBV19, the J gene TRBJ2-2; the D gene is possibly TRBD2 (5 bases). V gave up 3 bases and J gave up 2 bases, with 10 bases separating them. The CDR3 totals 15 residues. Germline CDR1 and CDR2: LNHDA and SQIVND (reference sequence). The CDR3 reads CASSIIGLNTGELFF. The DNA for the CDR3 is TGTGCCAGTAGTATTATAGGACTCAACACCGGGGAGCTGTTTTTT.

The chain combines TRBV25-1 with TRBJ2-4; D uncertain. V gave up 1 base and J gave up 0 bases, with 13 bases separating them. Germline V gene sequence: CDR1 MGHDK, CDR2 SYGVNS. This CDR3 has 17 amino acids. The CDR3 protein is CASSESRGAVAKNIQYF. CDR3 sequence (DNA): TGTGCCAGCAGTGAATCGCGAGGAGCTGTAGCCAAAAACATTCAGTACTTC.

This clonotype was counted many times. One junction end does not reproduce the germline sequence, and a read error may be involved. The rearrangement uses TRBV10-3 and TRBJ2-7, with TRBD2 matching over 9 bases. CDR1 and CDR2 (germline): ENHRY, SYGVKD. This CDR3 comprises 12 residues. The CDR3, as DNA: TGTGCCATCAGCCCTTGGAGCGGGAGGCCCCAGTTC. It is translated as CAISPWSGRPQF.

This clonotype was seen a few times. This chain uses TRBV7-8 with TRBJ1-5, with 9 bases aligning to TRBD1. The V gene end was trimmed by 5 bases and the J gene end by 3 bases; junction bases not matched to a gene: 14. There are 18 residues in the CDR3. CDR1 and CDR2 (germline): SGHVS, FQNEAQ. The CDR3 DNA follows: TGTGCCAGCAGCCCCCCGGGACAGGGAATAAATTACAATCAGCCCCAGCATTTT. Protein: CASSPPGQGINYNQPQHF.

A remark on this clonotype: One end of the junction varies from germline; a read error may be responsible. J is TRBJ1-1 and V is TRBV7-2; no firm D call. The CDR3 totals 11 residues. The germline V gene encodes CDR1 SGHTA and CDR2 FQGNSA. CDR3 amino acids: CASSLDTEPFF. In nucleotides, the CDR3 is TGTGCCAGCAGCTTAGACACTGAACCTTTCTTT.